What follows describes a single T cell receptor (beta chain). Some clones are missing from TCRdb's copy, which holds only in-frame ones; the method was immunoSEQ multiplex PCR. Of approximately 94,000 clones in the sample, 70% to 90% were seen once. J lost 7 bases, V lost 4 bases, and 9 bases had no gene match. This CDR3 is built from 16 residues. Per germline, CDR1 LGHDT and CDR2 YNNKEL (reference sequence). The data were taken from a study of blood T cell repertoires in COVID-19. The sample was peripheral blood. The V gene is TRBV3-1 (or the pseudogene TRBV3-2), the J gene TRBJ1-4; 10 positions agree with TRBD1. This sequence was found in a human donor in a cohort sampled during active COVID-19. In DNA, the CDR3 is TGTGCCAGCAGCCCAGGACAGGGGGTAATCGGTGAAAAACTGTTTTTT. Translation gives CASSPGQGVIGEKLFF.